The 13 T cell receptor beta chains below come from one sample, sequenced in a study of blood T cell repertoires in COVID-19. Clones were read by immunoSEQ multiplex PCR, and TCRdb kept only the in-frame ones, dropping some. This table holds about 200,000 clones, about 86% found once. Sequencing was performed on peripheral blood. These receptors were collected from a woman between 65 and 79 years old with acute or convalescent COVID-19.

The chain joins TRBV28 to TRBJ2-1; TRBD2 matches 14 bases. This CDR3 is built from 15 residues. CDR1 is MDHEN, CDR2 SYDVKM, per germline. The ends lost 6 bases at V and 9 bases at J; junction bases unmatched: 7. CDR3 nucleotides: TGTGCCAGCAGACAGGCCGGGACTAGCGGGGGTGAGCAGTTCTTC. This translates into CASRQAGTSGGEQFF.

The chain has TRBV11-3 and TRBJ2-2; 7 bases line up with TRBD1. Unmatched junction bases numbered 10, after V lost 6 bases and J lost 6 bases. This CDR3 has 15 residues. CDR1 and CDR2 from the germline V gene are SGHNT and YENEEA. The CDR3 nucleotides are TGTGCCAGCAGAGGGCTAACAGGGGTCCCCGGGGAGCTGTTTTTT. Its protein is CASRGLTGVPGELFF.

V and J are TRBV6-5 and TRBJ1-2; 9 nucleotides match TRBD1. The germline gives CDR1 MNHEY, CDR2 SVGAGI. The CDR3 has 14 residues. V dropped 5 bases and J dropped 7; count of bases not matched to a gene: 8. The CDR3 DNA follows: TGTGCCAGCAGTCTGGGACAGGGTTCCAGTGGCTACACCTTC. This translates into CASSLGQGSSGYTF.

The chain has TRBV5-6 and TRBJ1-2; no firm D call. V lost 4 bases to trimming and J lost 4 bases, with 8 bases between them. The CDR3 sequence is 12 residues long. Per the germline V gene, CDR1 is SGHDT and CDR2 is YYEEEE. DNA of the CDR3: TGTGCCAGCAGCGAGGGATCCTATGGCTACACCTTC. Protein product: CASSEGSYGYTF.

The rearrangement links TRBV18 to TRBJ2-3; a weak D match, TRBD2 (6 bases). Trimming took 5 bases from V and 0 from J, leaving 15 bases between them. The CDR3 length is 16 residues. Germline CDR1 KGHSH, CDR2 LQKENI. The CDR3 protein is CASSSELDYSTDTQYF. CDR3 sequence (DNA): TGTGCCAGCTCATCAGAACTGGACTACAGCACAGATACGCAGTATTTT.

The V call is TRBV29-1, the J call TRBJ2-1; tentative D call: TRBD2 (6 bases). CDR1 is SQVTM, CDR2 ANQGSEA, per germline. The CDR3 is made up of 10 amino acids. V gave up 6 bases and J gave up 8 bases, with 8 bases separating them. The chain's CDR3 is CSVGRYEQFF. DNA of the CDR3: TGCAGCGTGGGGAGGTATGAGCAGTTCTTC.

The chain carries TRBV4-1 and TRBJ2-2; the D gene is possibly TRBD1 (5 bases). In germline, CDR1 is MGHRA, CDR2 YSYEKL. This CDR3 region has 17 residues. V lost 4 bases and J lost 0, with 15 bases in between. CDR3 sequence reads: CASSLPKQVANTGELFF. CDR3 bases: TGCGCCAGCAGCCTCCCGAAACAGGTTGCGAACACCGGGGAGCTGTTTTTT.

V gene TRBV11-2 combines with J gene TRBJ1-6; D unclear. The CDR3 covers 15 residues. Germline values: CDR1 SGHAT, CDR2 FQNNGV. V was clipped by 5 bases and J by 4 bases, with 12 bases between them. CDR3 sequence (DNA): TGTGCCAGCAGCCCCGGACTTAAGTATAATTCACCCCTCCACTTT. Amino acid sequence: CASSPGLKYNSPLHF.

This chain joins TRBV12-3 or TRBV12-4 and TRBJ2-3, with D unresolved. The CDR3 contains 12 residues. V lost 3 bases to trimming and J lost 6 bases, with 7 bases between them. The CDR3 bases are TGTGCCAGCAGTTTCTCTACCGATACGCAGTATTTT. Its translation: CASSFSTDTQYF.

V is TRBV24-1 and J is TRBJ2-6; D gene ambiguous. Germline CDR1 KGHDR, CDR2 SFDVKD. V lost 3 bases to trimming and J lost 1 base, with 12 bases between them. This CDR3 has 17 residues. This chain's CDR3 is CATSDRQVRSGANVLTF. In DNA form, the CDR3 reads TGTGCCACCAGTGATAGGCAGGTGCGATCTGGGGCCAACGTCCTGACTTTC.

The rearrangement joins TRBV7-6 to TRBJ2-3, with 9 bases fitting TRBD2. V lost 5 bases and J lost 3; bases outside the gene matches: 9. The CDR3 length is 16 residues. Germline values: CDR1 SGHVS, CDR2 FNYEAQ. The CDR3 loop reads CASSLQRGATTDTQYF. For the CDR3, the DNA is TGTGCCAGCAGCCTCCAGCGGGGGGCTACTACAGATACGCAGTATTTT.

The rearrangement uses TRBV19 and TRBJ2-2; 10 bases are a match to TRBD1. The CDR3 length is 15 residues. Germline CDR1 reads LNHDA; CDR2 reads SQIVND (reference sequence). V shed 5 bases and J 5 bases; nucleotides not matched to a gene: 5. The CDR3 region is CASSSRTGGTGELFF. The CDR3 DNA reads TGTGCCAGTAGTTCCCGGACAGGGGGTACCGGGGAGCTGTTTTTT.

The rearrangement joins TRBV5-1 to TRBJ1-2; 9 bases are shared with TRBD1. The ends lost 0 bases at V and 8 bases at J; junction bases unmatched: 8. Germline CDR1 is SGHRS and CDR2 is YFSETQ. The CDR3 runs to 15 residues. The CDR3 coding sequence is TGCGCCAGCAGCTTGGGGGCCGGGACAGGGACCGGCTACACCTTC. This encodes CASSLGAGTGTGYTF.